The next 27 T cell receptor beta chains were all read from a single sample in a study of blood T cells in healthy people across ages. Together with a sample-barcoded 5' primer, a J-beta primer mix was included in a second PCR lasting about 7 to 11 cycles. TCRdb called the 5' RACE reads again in MiXCR, with one record for every CDR3 protein. The sample yields about 830,000 distinct CDR3 sequences, about 62% seen once. The source material was blood. Receptors originate from a young man in good health.

The sample holds one count of this clonotype. The rearrangement uses TRBV20-1 and TRBJ1-4, with a possible D match to TRBD1 (5 bases). This CDR3 is 17 amino acids long. Deletions cut 4 bases from V and 0 bases from J, with 18 bases between. The V gene's germline CDR1 is DFQATT and CDR2 SNEGSKA (reference sequence). DNA for the CDR3: TGCAGTGCTACCCTCCCCCGGGGCGCAGCAACTAATGAAAAACTGTTTTTT. This encodes CSATLPRGAATNEKLFF.

CDR3 sequence (DNA): TGTGCCAGCAGCCAAGAGGCGGGGCGGACCGGGGAGCTGTTTTTT. Its translation is CASSQEAGRTGELFF. The rearrangement joins TRBV4-2 to TRBJ2-2, with D perhaps matching TRBD2 (6 bases). Trimming shortened V by 0 bases and J by 5 bases, and 10 bases separated the two germline ends. CDR1 and CDR2 from the germline V gene are LGHNA and YNFKEQ. The CDR3 spans 15 residues.

As to this clonotype: The junction departs from germline at one end; a sequencing error may be responsible. The chain couples TRBV10-3 to TRBJ2-7; 8 bases are shared with TRBD1. Germline V CDR1 and CDR2: ENHRY, SYGVKD. The CDR3 spans 15 residues. Here the CDR3 DNA reads TGTGCCGTCAGTGGGCAGGGGACAGGCCACTACGAGCAGTACTTC. Translated: CAVSGQGTGHYEQYF.

The chain is built from TRBV27 and TRBJ1-1, with 7 bases that match TRBD1. Losses at the gene ends were 10 bases for V and 2 bases for J; bases not matched to a gene: 7. Germline CDR1 reads MNHEY; CDR2 reads SMNVEV (reference sequence). The CDR3 spans 13 residues. CDR3 DNA sequence: TGTGCCAACAGCAGACAGGGCAACACTGAAGCTTTCTTT. Translation: CANSRQGNTEAFF.

V is TRBV6-2 or TRBV6-3 and J is TRBJ2-1, with D perhaps assigned TRBD1 or TRBD2 (5 bases each). Trimming left V 8 bases short and J 6 bases short, with 20 bases between. The CDR3 consists of 15 residues. Germline values: CDR1 MNHEY, CDR2 SVGEGT. The DNA for the CDR3 is TGTGCCAGCTCTGGCCCGGGACCCCCTCCCAATGAGCAGTTCTTC. Its protein product is CASSGPGPPPNEQFF.

This sequence joins TRBV7-3 and TRBJ2-4, with TRBD1 identical over 12 bases. V lost 5 bases, J lost 2 bases, and 16 bases stayed unmatched. CDR3 length: 20 residues. The germline gives CDR1 SGHTA, CDR2 FQGTGA. CDR3 sequence (DNA): TGTGCCAGCAGCCTCTCGGGACAGGGGGCGCGTTTACCAACCAAAAACATTCAGTACTTC. This gives the protein CASSLSGQGARLPTKNIQYF.

The chain has TRBV7-2 and TRBJ2-7, with D perhaps TRBD2 (7 bases). Germline CDR1 is SGHTA and CDR2 is FQGNSA. V was clipped by 5 bases and J by 0 bases, with 14 bases between them. The CDR3 loop spans 15 amino acids. This CDR3 reads CASSRGALVSYEQYF. The DNA for the CDR3 is TGTGCCAGCAGCCGGGGGGCGTTAGTCTCCTACGAGCAGTACTTC.

This clonotype was seen only a few times. V and J are TRBV7-2 and TRBJ2-5; D not resolved. Germline assignment: CDR1 SGHTA and CDR2 FQGNSA. V was trimmed by 4 bases and J by 4 bases, leaving 4 bases between them. The CDR3 runs to 11 residues. The CDR3 here is CASSSIETQYF. CDR3 in DNA: TGTGCCAGCAGCTCCATAGAGACCCAGTACTTC.

Worth noting for this clonotype: One end of the junction is discordant with germline, which a read error may explain. The genes are TRBV6-2 or TRBV6-3 and TRBJ2-7; 8 nucleotides match TRBD1. This CDR3 has 13 residues. Germline V gene lookup returns CDR1 MNHEY and CDR2 SVGEGT. The CDR3 DNA reads as TGTGCCTGCAGCCTAGGGACAGGCTACGAGCAGTACTTC. Translated: CACSLGTGYEQYF.

The chain joins TRBV20-1 to TRBJ2-5; 10 bases agree with TRBD2. The CDR3 length is 14 residues. The V and J ends lost 5 bases and 2 bases, in that order; junction bases with no gene match: 5. Germline loops: CDR1 DFQATT, CDR2 SNEGSKA (reference sequence). The CDR3 DNA follows: TGCAGTGCTCTTAGCGGGGGGCCTCAAGAGACCCAGTACTTC. Protein sequence: CSALSGGPQETQYF.

This clonotype was seen at least ten times. J is TRBJ2-7 and V is TRBV12-3 or TRBV12-4, with TRBD2 matching 10 bases. This CDR3 comprises 14 residues. The V segment lost 3 bases and the J segment 7 bases; nucleotides outside the gene matches: 6. DNA for the CDR3: TGTGCCAGCAGTTTCTTAGCGGGGGGTAAAGAGCAGTACTTC. Residues: CASSFLAGGKEQYF.

A single count supports this clonotype. The J gene is TRBJ2-3, the V gene TRBV24-1; 7 bases are shared with TRBD1. The CDR3 spans 16 residues. Germline V gene data show CDR1 as KGHDR and CDR2 as SFDVKD. Losses at the gene ends were 4 bases for V and 5 bases for J; bases not matched to a gene: 11. The CDR3: CATSESQGPPGDTQYF. The CDR3 DNA reads TGTGCCACCAGTGAGTCACAGGGGCCCCCGGGAGATACGCAGTATTTT.

The rearrangement joins TRBV4-2 to TRBJ2-5; 9 bases agree with TRBD2. The V gene's germline CDR1 is LGHNA and CDR2 YNFKEQ. The CDR3 contains 15 residues. V shed 0 bases and J 5 bases; nucleotides not matched to a gene: 4. This CDR3 is CASSQDAGGLETQYF. The CDR3 bases are TGTGCCAGCAGCCAAGACGCGGGGGGGCTCGAGACCCAGTACTTC.

In this sample, this clonotype turned up a few times. The rearrangement joins TRBV9 to TRBJ1-4, with D maybe TRBD1 (6 bases). The CDR3 spans 15 residues. V was shortened by 2 bases and J by 8 bases, with 16 bases between the two germline ends. Germline V CDR1 and CDR2: SGDLS, YYNGEE. The CDR3 reads CASSVGFRGSEKLFF. Written as DNA, the CDR3 is TGTGCCAGCAGCGTCGGTTTCAGGGGAAGCGAAAAACTGTTTTTT.

J is TRBJ2-7 and V is TRBV29-1; D gene uncertain. V was trimmed by 7 bases and J by 5 bases, leaving 21 bases between them. The CDR3 consists of 14 residues. Germline values: CDR1 SQVTM, CDR2 ANQGSEA. The CDR3 DNA is TGCAGCGCCAGAACCTCGCAGGATCAACACGAGCAGTACTTC. This codes for CSARTSQDQHEQYF.

The chain couples TRBV6-6 to TRBJ1-2, with TRBD1 matching over 8 bases. Trimming took 8 bases from V and 5 from J; bases not matched to a gene: 10. From germline, CDR1 is MNHNY and CDR2 SVGAGI (reference sequence). The CDR3 is 14 residues long. CDR3 sequence: CASGHDRGRYGYTF. As DNA, the CDR3 is TGTGCCAGCGGGCATGACAGGGGAAGATATGGCTACACCTTC.

In its sample, this clonotype was seen a few times. This chain joins TRBV18 and TRBJ1-4, with D unclear. V was shortened by 6 bases and J by 6 bases, with 17 bases between the two germline ends. Germline CDR1 KGHSH, CDR2 LQKENI. The CDR3 consists of 15 residues. CDR3 in amino acids: CASSLYFGPDEKLFF. The CDR3 coding sequence is TGTGCCAGCTCCCTTTACTTCGGGCCTGATGAAAAACTGTTTTTT. The full variable domain, rest sourced from reference TRBV18 and TRBJ1-4, is NAGVMQNPRHLVRRRGQEARLRCSPMKGHSHVYWYRQLPEEGLKFMVYLQKENIIDESGMPKERFSAEFPKEGPSILRIQQVVRGDSAAYFCASSLYFGPDEKLFFGSGTQLSVL.

This clonotype appeared a single time. The rearrangement joins TRBV7-2 to TRBJ2-5; D tentatively fits TRBD1 or TRBD2 (5 bases each). The germline gives CDR1 SGHTA, CDR2 FQGNSA. Deletions cut 3 bases from V and 5 bases from J, with 19 bases between. CDR3 length: 16 amino acids. The CDR3 DNA follows: TGTGCCAGCAGCTTCAGTGAGGGCTCAGGGTTGGAGACCCAGTACTTC. Its translation: CASSFSEGSGLETQYF.

Turning to this clonotype: The junction does not match germline at one end; this may be a read error. The rearrangement links TRBV15 to TRBJ2-7, with no clear D. The germline CDR1 and CDR2 sequences are LNHNV and YYDKDF (reference sequence). The CDR3 spans 16 residues. DNA for the CDR3: TGTGCCATCAGCGTGAAAGACATGATCCCTCCCTACGAGCAGTACTTC. Translation: CAISVKDMIPPYEQYF.

This clonotype came up a few times. The chain uses TRBV5-1 and TRBJ2-3; D gene uncertain. CDR1 SGHRS and CDR2 YFSETQ come from the germline V gene. This CDR3 has 14 residues. The ends were cut back, 0 bases at V and 7 bases at J, with 12 bases in the middle. CDR3 DNA: TGCGCCAGCAGCTTGGATTGGTCATCGAATACGCAGTATTTT. Its protein is CASSLDWSSNTQYF. The whole variable domain, filled in from reference TRBV5-1 and TRBJ2-3, reads KAGVTQTPRYLIKTRGQQVTLSCSPISGHRSVSWYQQTPGQGLQFLFEYFSETQRNKGNFPGRFSGRQFSNSRSEMNVSTLELGDSALYLCASSLDWSSNTQYFGPGTRLTVL.

This clonotype was seen a few times. The chain joins TRBV6-2 or TRBV6-3 to TRBJ1-2; 7 bases agree with TRBD1. The V and J ends lost 7 bases and 7 bases, in that order; junction bases with no gene match: 12. This CDR3 has 14 residues. The germline gives CDR1 MNHEY, CDR2 SVGEGT. The CDR3 region has the DNA TGTGCCAGCAACCCGGGACAGAAATCTACTGGCTACACCTTC. Its translation: CASNPGQKSTGYTF.

The chain uses TRBV6-1 and TRBJ2-1, with D tentatively TRBD2 (6 bases). The germline V gene encodes CDR1 MNHNS and CDR2 SASEGT. The CDR3 loop spans 17 amino acids. With 4 bases removed from V and 5 bases from J, the gap between germline ends came to 21 bases. This CDR3 is CASSVHIGGVPNNEQFF. CDR3 sequence (DNA): TGTGCCAGCAGTGTCCACATAGGCGGGGTGCCTAACAATGAGCAGTTCTTC.

A single count supports this clonotype. The chain uses TRBV11-2 and TRBJ2-1; 7 nucleotides line up with TRBD1. Trimming cost V 4 bases and J 7 bases; bases outside gene matches: 7. Germline-derived CDR1 and CDR2 are SGHAT and FQNNGV. The CDR3 has 14 amino acids. The CDR3 region has the DNA TGTGCCAGCAGCTCCCGACAGGGTGTAAATGAGCAGTTCTTC. Residues: CASSSRQGVNEQFF.

The genes are TRBV28 and TRBJ2-5; tentatively, D is TRBD1 (6 bases). The J call is doubtful: the DNA matches TRBJ2-7 better. The germline V gene encodes CDR1 MDHEN and CDR2 SYDVKM. The CDR3 runs to 16 residues. This chain's CDR3 is CASTTPEYRVPYEQYF. DNA for the CDR3: TGTGCCAGCACCACACCGGAGTACAGGGTACCATACGAGCAGTACTTC.

The chain uses TRBV5-1 and TRBJ2-7, with TRBD2 as a possible D gene (5 bases). CDR3 length equals 14 residues. V was cut by 1 base and J by 6 bases, with 14 bases left in between. CDR1 is SGHRS, CDR2 YFSETQ, per germline. CDR3 protein: CASSLNGGYGEQYF. The CDR3, as DNA: TGCGCCAGCAGCTTGAATGGAGGCTACGGCGAGCAGTACTTC.

The chain has TRBV20-1 and TRBJ2-5; 7 nucleotides match TRBD2. CDR1 and CDR2 from the germline V gene are DFQATT and SNEGSKA (reference sequence). With 0 bases clipped from V and 0 bases from J, the junction kept 7 bases outside the gene matches. The CDR3 covers 16 residues. In nucleotides, the CDR3 is TGCAGTGCTAGAGACTGGGGGGGGTTTGACCAAGAGACCCAGTACTTC. It is translated as CSARDWGGFDQETQYF.

The table lists this clonotype with many counts. The chain links TRBV2 to TRBJ2-1, with D possibly being TRBD1 (6 bases). Germline V gene lookup returns CDR1 SNHLY and CDR2 FYNNEI. V lost 6 bases and J lost 6, with 9 bases in between. The CDR3 sequence is 12 residues long. The DNA for the CDR3 is TGTGCCAGCAGCACGGACAGCAATGAGCAGTTCTTC. Translating it yields CASSTDSNEQFF. Looking up the rest from reference TRBV2 and TRBJ2-1 gives the full variable domain: EPEVTQTPSHQVTQMGQEVILRCVPISNHLYFYWYRQILGQKVEFLVSFYNNEISEKSEIFDDQFSVERPDGSNFTLKIRSTKLEDSAMYFCASSTDSNEQFFGPGTRLTVL.